This TCR beta chain was profiled in a study of Ad26.COV2.S vaccination and SARS-CoV-2 variants. Treatment noted: around 19 received Ad26.COV2.S at low or high dose, single or two shots; several received placebo; per-sample allocation not given. Day 63 after the first injection of vaccine or placebo was the sampling time. The protocol was immunoSEQ multiplex PCR, while the TCRdb copy is restricted to in-frame clones and leaves out a portion. The repertoire holds about 680,000 clones, with roughly 90% as singletons. The CDR3 contains 17 residues. Germline CDR1 KGHSH, CDR2 LQKENI. V gave up 6 bases and J gave up 3 bases, with 20 bases separating them.

The chain links TRBV18 to TRBJ2-2; D perhaps matches TRBD1 (5 bases). This receptor was obtained from a person aged 18 to 59 who received the Ad26.COV2.S COVID-19 vaccine or a placebo. Material: peripheral blood, obtained in a trial of Ad26.COV2.S vaccine versus placebo. The CDR3 sequence: CASSPTPDSAYTGELFF. The CDR3 DNA sequence: TGTGCCAGCTCCCCGACGCCCGACAGCGCCTACACCGGGGAGCTGTTTTTT. Looking up the rest from reference TRBV18 and TRBJ2-2 gives the full variable domain: NAGVMQNPRHLVRRRGQEARLRCSPMKGHSHVYWYRQLPEEGLKFMVYLQKENIIDESGMPKERFSAEFPKEGPSILRIQQVVRGDSAAYFCASSPTPDSAYTGELFFGEGSRLTVL.